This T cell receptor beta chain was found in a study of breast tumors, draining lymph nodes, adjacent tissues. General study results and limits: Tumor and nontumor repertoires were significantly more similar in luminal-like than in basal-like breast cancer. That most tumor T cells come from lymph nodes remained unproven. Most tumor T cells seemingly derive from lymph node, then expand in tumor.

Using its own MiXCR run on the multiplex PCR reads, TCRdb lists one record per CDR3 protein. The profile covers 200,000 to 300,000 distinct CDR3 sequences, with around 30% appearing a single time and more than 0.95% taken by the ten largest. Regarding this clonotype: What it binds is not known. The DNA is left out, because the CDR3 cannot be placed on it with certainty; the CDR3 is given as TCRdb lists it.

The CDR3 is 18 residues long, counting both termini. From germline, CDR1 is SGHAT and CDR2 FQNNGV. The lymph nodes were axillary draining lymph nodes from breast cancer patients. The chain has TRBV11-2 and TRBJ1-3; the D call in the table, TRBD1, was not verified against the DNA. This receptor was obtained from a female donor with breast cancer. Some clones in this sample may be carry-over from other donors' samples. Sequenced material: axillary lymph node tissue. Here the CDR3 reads CASSFGTGEAFFGNTIYF.